This T cell receptor beta chain appears in the sequencing data of a study of cytomegalovirus exposure and HLA in healthy donors. V was shortened by 6 bases and J by 3 bases, with 9 bases between the two germline ends. This CDR3 has 13 residues. From germline, CDR1 is SNHLY and CDR2 FYNNEI. Researchers ran the PCR with 60 Vbeta and 13 Jbeta primers. Measured with immunoSEQ multiplex PCR; TCRdb has only the in-frame clones, and not every one. The sample has about 93,000 clones; less than 80% are singletons. The sequencing input was PBMCs. The chain recombines TRBV2 with TRBJ1-5; a possible D gene is TRBD1 (6 bases). The clonotype was recovered from a middle-aged woman in good health and CMV-seronegative. CDR3 in amino acids: CASRGQHNQPQHF. CDR3 nucleotide sequence: TGTGCCAGCAGGGGACAACACAATCAGCCCCAGCATTTT. The full variable domain, rest sourced from reference TRBV2 and TRBJ1-5, is EPEVTQTPSHQVTQMGQEVILRCVPISNHLYFYWYRQILGQKVEFLVSFYNNEISEKSEIFDDQFSVERPDGSNFTLKIRSTKLEDSAMYFCASRGQHNQPQHFGDGTRLSIL.